Following are 31 T cell receptor beta chains from one sample sequenced in a study of cytomegalovirus exposure and HLA in healthy donors. Data came from immunoSEQ multiplex PCR; TCRdb stores just in-frame clones and leaves some out. The table includes some 170,000 clones, 70% to 90% detected once. Sample: PBMCs. All receptors derive from a woman aged 18-29 years in good health and CMV-seronegative.

This chain connects TRBV19 to TRBJ2-7; D is ambiguous. The ends were cut back, 6 bases at V and 1 base at J, with 10 bases in the middle. Germline V lookup: CDR1 LNHDA, CDR2 SQIVND (reference sequence). The CDR3 spans 13 residues. CDR3 in DNA: TGTGCCAGTAGCCTAACAGTTTCCTACGAGCAGTACTTC. Protein sequence: CASSLTVSYEQYF.

V and J are TRBV14 and TRBJ2-5; 9 bases fit TRBD1. Germline-derived CDR1 and CDR2 are SGHDN and FVKESK. The J segment lost 1 base and the V segment lost 6 bases, leaving 9 bases of the junction unmatched. The CDR3 covers 16 residues. In DNA, the CDR3 is TGTGCCAGCAGTCCCTGGACAGGGGCCGGCCAAGAGACCCAGTACTTC. This codes for CASSPWTGAGQETQYF.

The V gene is TRBV9, the J gene TRBJ1-4; D remains ambiguous. V lost 0 bases and J 5 bases, leaving 11 bases between the germline ends. The CDR3 sequence is 15 residues long. Germline V lookup: CDR1 SGDLS, CDR2 YYNGEE. The CDR3, as DNA: TGTGCCAGCAGCGTAGGGGCAACCCAGAATGAAAAACTGTTTTTT. This sequence encodes CASSVGATQNEKLFF.

This chain uses TRBV9 with TRBJ1-2; no clear D gene. The CDR3 length is 16 residues. CDR1 and CDR2 from the germline V gene are SGDLS and YYNGEE. Trimming left V 0 bases short and J 3 bases short, with 15 bases between. The CDR3 DNA is TGTGCCAGCAGCGTAGTGTCCGGGGTGGCGGACTATGGCTACACCTTC. This sequence encodes CASSVVSGVADYGYTF.

The chain combines TRBV4-3 with TRBJ2-7; 8 bases fit TRBD2. This CDR3 is 15 amino acids long. Trimming cost V 3 bases and J 2 bases; bases outside gene matches: 6. The germline gives CDR1 LGHNA, CDR2 YSLEER. CDR3 loop: CASSHLAGPTYEQYF. CDR3 bases: TGCGCCAGCAGCCACTTAGCGGGACCAACCTACGAGCAGTACTTC.

The rearrangement uses TRBV6-1 and TRBJ2-1; 7 nucleotides line up with TRBD2. The germline gives CDR1 MNHNS, CDR2 SASEGT. V lost 2 bases to trimming and J lost 8 bases; unmatched junction nucleotides: 3. This CDR3 region has 13 residues. The DNA of the CDR3 is TGTGCCAGCAGTGAAAGTGGGAGGGATGAGCAGTTCTTC. Its translation is CASSESGRDEQFF.

V gene TRBV4-1 combines with J gene TRBJ1-3; weak D call: TRBD1 (6 bases). In germline, CDR1 is MGHRA, CDR2 YSYEKL. The V and J ends lost 4 bases and 2 bases respectively, with 12 bases between them. The CDR3 is made up of 15 amino acids. DNA of the CDR3: TGCGCCAGCAGCCCCCTCCGACAGGCTGGAAACACCATATATTTT. This encodes CASSPLRQAGNTIYF.

The chain recombines TRBV25-1 with TRBJ2-2; D possibly corresponds to TRBD1 (6 bases). V was shortened by 2 bases and J by 2 bases, with 15 bases between the two germline ends. CDR3 length equals 17 residues. Germline V CDR1 and CDR2: MGHDK, SYGVNS. CDR3 sequence reads: CASSEPFGTPNTGELFF. The CDR3, as DNA: TGTGCCAGCAGTGAACCCTTCGGGACACCTAACACCGGGGAGCTGTTTTTT.

This clone was picked up one time. The chain uses TRBV6-5 and TRBJ1-2; possibly TRBD1 for D (6 bases). CDR3 length: 15 residues. Germline CDR1 is MNHEY and CDR2 is SVGAGI. The V end was cut by 5 bases, the J end by 4 bases, with 17 bases between. In DNA form, the CDR3 reads TGTGCCAGCAGTGGTTCGGGCAGGGGCGTCTATGGCTACACCTTC. Its protein is CASSGSGRGVYGYTF.

V and J are TRBV19 and TRBJ1-1, with D possibly being TRBD1 (6 bases). The ends were cut back, 7 bases at V and 4 bases at J, with 16 bases in the middle. The CDR3 covers 14 residues. Per the germline V gene, CDR1 is LNHDA and CDR2 is SQIVND (reference sequence). The CDR3 loop reads CASTIGGGITEAFF. In DNA, the CDR3 is TGTGCCAGTACCATAGGGGGGGGGATCACTGAAGCTTTCTTT.

The V and J genes are TRBV2 and TRBJ2-3; 11 bases map to TRBD2. The CDR3 has 18 amino acids. V trimming: 5 bases; J trimming: 0 bases; junction bases outside the gene matches: 10. Germline V lookup: CDR1 SNHLY, CDR2 FYNNEI. This CDR3 is CASSLSLRTSGSTDTQYF. The CDR3 coding sequence is TGTGCCAGCAGTCTTTCGCTACGGACTAGCGGGAGCACAGATACGCAGTATTTT. The full variable domain, with the rest looked up from reference TRBV2 and TRBJ2-3, is EPEVTQTPSHQVTQMGQEVILRCVPISNHLYFYWYRQILGQKVEFLVSFYNNEISEKSEIFDDQFSVERPDGSNFTLKIRSTKLEDSAMYFCASSLSLRTSGSTDTQYFGPGTRLTVL.

V usage is TRBV30 and J usage is TRBJ1-1; 9 bases are a match to TRBD1. With 6 bases clipped from V and 2 bases from J, the junction kept 7 bases outside the gene matches. Looked up from germline, CDR1 is GTSNPN and CDR2 is SVGIG (reference sequence). The CDR3 consists of 14 residues. The CDR3 spells CACLDRGYNTEAFF. The CDR3 DNA reads TGTGCCTGCCTTGACAGGGGGTATAACACTGAAGCTTTCTTT.

V usage is TRBV5-1 and J usage is TRBJ2-3; 7 nucleotides match TRBD2. V lost 4 bases, J lost 0 bases, and 11 bases stayed unmatched. The CDR3 has 17 residues. Germline CDR1 SGHRS, CDR2 YFSETQ. CDR3 in amino acids: CASSLGLDGASTDTQYF. The CDR3 coding sequence is TGCGCCAGCAGCCTAGGACTAGACGGGGCTAGCACAGATACGCAGTATTTT.

The rearrangement joins TRBV5-5 to TRBJ2-7, with 9 positions matching TRBD1. Trimming cost V 4 bases and J 5 bases; bases outside gene matches: 7. This CDR3 has 14 residues. Germline V gene lookup returns CDR1 SGHKS and CDR2 YYEKEE (reference sequence). The DNA of the CDR3 is TGTGCCAGCAGCAGGGGACAGGGCCAGGACGAGCAGTACTTC. Residues: CASSRGQGQDEQYF.

This chain connects TRBV5-6 to TRBJ2-1, with unresolved D. The CDR3 length is 15 residues. Germline assignment: CDR1 SGHDT and CDR2 YYEEEE. The V end was cut by 1 base, the J end by 2 bases, with 10 bases between. CDR3 sequence (DNA): TGTGCCAGCAGCTTGACACCAATGCCCTACAATGAGCAGTTCTTC. Encoded protein: CASSLTPMPYNEQFF.

The chain recombines TRBV4-3 with TRBJ1-1; maybe TRBD1 (5 bases). The length of the CDR3 is 14 residues. Germline values: CDR1 LGHNA, CDR2 YSLEER. Trimming stripped 4 bases from V and 5 bases from J, with 14 bases between. The DNA of the CDR3 is TGCGCCAGCAGCCCCCATGGGGGAGGGACTGAAGCTTTCTTT. Translation: CASSPHGGGTEAFF.

This clone was detected only once. V and J are TRBV27 and TRBJ2-2, with TRBD1 matching 9 bases. The CDR3 runs to 17 residues. V lost 2 bases to trimming and J lost 7 bases; unmatched junction nucleotides: 11. Per germline, CDR1 MNHEY and CDR2 SMNVEV (reference sequence). The CDR3 sequence is CASSLVGGTGFHGELFF. The CDR3 DNA follows: TGTGCCAGCAGTTTAGTAGGGGGGACAGGGTTTCACGGGGAGCTGTTTTTT.

The V gene is TRBV6-1, the J gene TRBJ2-6, with D uncertain. Trimming cost V 7 bases and J 0 bases, with 10 bases left between them. This CDR3 is built from 15 residues. CDR1 is MNHNS, CDR2 SASEGT, per germline. CDR3 in amino acids: CASTGDGSGANVLTF. DNA of the CDR3: TGTGCCAGCACCGGAGACGGCTCTGGGGCCAACGTCCTGACTTTC.

This chain links TRBV4-3 with TRBJ1-2; 10 bases match TRBD1. J was trimmed by 2 bases and V by 2 bases; bases with no gene match: 8. Germline V gives CDR1 LGHNA, CDR2 YSLEER. This CDR3 has 17 residues. CDR3 sequence: CASSQTPDRGLNYGYTF. The CDR3 nucleotides are TGCGCCAGCAGCCAAACGCCAGACAGGGGGCTCAACTATGGCTACACCTTC.

The chain couples TRBV15 to TRBJ2-1, with a weak D call TRBD1 (5 bases). Trimming took 3 bases from V and 3 from J, leaving 15 bases between them. Per the germline V gene, CDR1 is LNHNV and CDR2 is YYDKDF (reference sequence). CDR3 length: 16 residues. The CDR3 DNA reads TGTGCCACCAGCAGGGAAGGGGTTACGGGCTACAATGAGCAGTTCTTC. Protein: CATSREGVTGYNEQFF.

The sample holds a few counts of this clone. The chain carries TRBV6-1 and TRBJ1-6, with D unresolved. Germline V gene lookup returns CDR1 MNHNS and CDR2 SASEGT. Deletions cut 6 bases from V and 6 bases from J, with 12 bases between. The CDR3 loop spans 14 amino acids. CDR3 nucleotide sequence: TGTGCCAGCAGGGCCGGGATTGCTAATTCACCCCTCCACTTT. Its translation is CASRAGIANSPLHF.

This clone was observed a few times. CDR3 sequence: CASSQSWVAGYEQYF. Here the CDR3 DNA reads TGCGCCAGCAGTCAATCGTGGGTGGCGGGGTACGAGCAGTACTTC. The V and J genes are TRBV23-1 and TRBJ2-7; a possible D gene is TRBD2 (6 bases). TRBV23-1 is designated an ORF whose function remains uncertain. Trimming removed 0 bases from V and 4 bases from J, with 13 bases in between. The CDR3 runs to 15 residues.

The chain's CDR3 is CASTRVTSTGELFF. In DNA, the CDR3 is TGTGCCAGCACCCGGGTAACGAGCACCGGGGAGCTGTTTTTT. The rearrangement joins TRBV2 to TRBJ2-2; no clear D. Per germline, CDR1 SNHLY and CDR2 FYNNEI. There are 14 residues in the CDR3. The V gene lost 7 bases and the J gene lost 4 bases, with 13 bases spanning the gap. Filled out from reference TRBV2 and TRBJ2-2, the complete variable domain reads EPEVTQTPSHQVTQMGQEVILRCVPISNHLYFYWYRQILGQKVEFLVSFYNNEISEKSEIFDDQFSVERPDGSNFTLKIRSTKLEDSAMYFCASTRVTSTGELFFGEGSRLTVL.

The chain combines TRBV19 with TRBJ1-2, with 10 bases aligning to TRBD1. After removal of 10 bases from V and 4 bases from J, the junction contained 12 bases not matched to a gene. The CDR3 contains 15 residues. Germline V CDR1 and CDR2: LNHDA, SQIVND (reference sequence). The CDR3 sequence: CATQVRQGAGYGYTF. The CDR3 DNA follows: TGTGCCACCCAAGTACGACAGGGGGCAGGCTATGGCTACACCTTC.

The chain uses TRBV7-6 and TRBJ1-2; 9 nucleotides agree with TRBD1. J gave up 0 bases and V 4 bases, and 3 bases lay outside the gene matches. Germline V gene sequence: CDR1 SGHVS, CDR2 FNYEAQ. CDR3 size: 15 residues. CDR3 in amino acids: CASSSRQGANYGYTF. In nucleotides, the CDR3 is TGTGCCAGCAGCTCCAGACAGGGGGCTAACTATGGCTACACCTTC.

The chain couples TRBV15 to TRBJ1-2; 10 bases fit TRBD1. The junction had 6 bases not matched to a gene; V was cut back by 0 bases and J by 2 bases. Germline CDR1 and CDR2: LNHNV and YYDKDF (reference sequence). This CDR3 is 17 amino acids long. CDR3 residues: CATSRDGGDRGNYGYTF. For the CDR3, the DNA is TGTGCCACCAGCAGAGATGGAGGGGACAGGGGAAACTATGGCTACACCTTC.

The table lists this clone with a few counts. The CDR3 reads CASSLTSYEQYF. The CDR3 nucleotides are TGTGCCAGCAGCCTCACTAGCTACGAGCAGTACTTC. The chain combines TRBV7-2 with TRBJ2-7; the D gene is possibly TRBD2 (5 bases). This CDR3 region has 12 residues. The germline gives CDR1 SGHTA, CDR2 FQGNSA. V dropped 5 bases and J dropped 3 bases, with 8 bases sitting between them. Using reference TRBV7-2 and TRBJ2-7 for the parts outside the CDR3, the full variable domain is GAGVSQSPSNKVTEKGKDVELRCDPISGHTALYWYRQSLGQGLEFLIYFQGNSAPDKSGLPSDRFSAERTGGSVSTLTIQRTQQEDSAVYLCASSLTSYEQYFGPGTRLTVT.

In nucleotides, the CDR3 is TGTGCCAGTAGTATATGGACTAGCGATACGCAGTATTTT. It translates to CASSIWTSDTQYF. J is TRBJ2-3 and V is TRBV19; TRBD2 aligns across 8 bases. The CDR3 has 13 residues. Germline trimming cut 2 bases from V and 6 bases from J; bases unmatched to any gene: 1. Germline assignment: CDR1 LNHDA and CDR2 SQIVND (reference sequence).

J is TRBJ1-1 and V is TRBV27; 8 nucleotides match TRBD1. Germline V gene lookup returns CDR1 MNHEY and CDR2 SMNVEV (reference sequence). Trimming at V came to 0 bases and at J to 9 bases, leaving 3 bases not matched to a gene. The CDR3 spans 13 residues. CDR3 nucleotides: TGTGCCAGCAGTTTATCTCGGACAGGGCAAGCTTTCTTT. Residues: CASSLSRTGQAFF.

This clone came up once. V and J are TRBV19 and TRBJ1-5, with 11 positions matching TRBD1. Losses at the gene ends were 7 bases for V and 5 bases for J; bases not matched to a gene: 4. Germline lookup yields CDR1 LNHDA and CDR2 SQIVND (reference sequence). This CDR3 contains 14 residues. In DNA form, the CDR3 reads TGTGCCAGTACCGGGACAGGGGGTCATCAGCCCCAGCATTTT. Translation: CASTGTGGHQPQHF.

This chain links TRBV14 with TRBJ1-2; 7 bases match TRBD1. This CDR3 has 13 amino acids. CDR1 SGHDN and CDR2 FVKESK come from the germline V gene. V trimming: 5 bases; J trimming: 4 bases; junction bases outside the gene matches: 4. The CDR3: CASSSGQSYGYTF. For the CDR3, the DNA is TGTGCCAGCAGCTCGGGACAGTCCTATGGCTACACCTTC. Filled out from reference TRBV14 and TRBJ1-2, the complete variable domain reads EAGVTQFPSHSVIEKGQTVTLRCDPISGHDNLYWYRRVMGKEIKFLLHFVKESKQDESGMPNNRFLAERTGGTYSTLKVQPAELEDSGVYFCASSSGQSYGYTFGSGTRLTVV.